One sample yielded the 30 T cell receptor beta chains listed below, sequenced in a study of Tregs in tolerant kidney transplant recipients. Method: immunoSEQ multiplex PCR; TCRdb's copy keeps in-frame clones and lacks some. The data hold 240,000 or so clones, with around 82% observed a single time. The sample comprised CD4+ T cells from blood. The receptors were gathered from a human donor in good health.

This chain joins TRBV2 and TRBJ2-7; 9 bases are a match to TRBD1. V lost 4 bases and J lost 9; bases outside the gene matches: 10. From germline, CDR1 is SNHLY and CDR2 FYNNEI. The CDR3 totals 14 residues. The CDR3: CASSAGTGRLGQYF. DNA for the CDR3: TGTGCCAGCAGTGCCGGGACAGGGAGGTTGGGGCAGTACTTC.

The CDR3 reads CASSSGARSEQFF. CDR3 DNA sequence: TGCGCCAGCAGTTCAGGGGCGCGAAGTGAGCAGTTCTTC. V and J are TRBV5-1 and TRBJ2-1, with D tentatively TRBD1 (6 bases). Germline CDR1 and CDR2: SGHRS and YFSETQ. Trimming left V 5 bases short and J 9 bases short, with 15 bases between. CDR3 size: 13 residues.

J is TRBJ2-3 and V is TRBV5-1; TRBD1 agrees at 7 bases. The germline gives CDR1 SGHRS, CDR2 YFSETQ. The junction had 9 bases not matched to a gene; V was cut back by 4 bases and J by 4 bases. The CDR3 is made up of 15 amino acids. Written as DNA, the CDR3 is TGCGCCAGCAGCCTGAAGGGGGCTTGGGCAGATACGCAGTATTTT. Translation gives CASSLKGAWADTQYF.

The J gene is TRBJ2-3, the V gene TRBV5-1; 12 positions agree with TRBD2. The J segment lost 2 bases and the V segment lost 4 bases, leaving 5 bases of the junction unmatched. The CDR3 covers 16 residues. Germline V lookup: CDR1 SGHRS, CDR2 YFSETQ. The CDR3 reads CASSRGLAGATDTQYF. The CDR3 DNA is TGCGCCAGCAGCAGGGGACTAGCGGGTGCCACAGATACGCAGTATTTT.

This clone occurred once. The genes are TRBV11-2 and TRBJ2-3; no clear D. The CDR3 contains 14 residues. Germline V lookup: CDR1 SGHAT, CDR2 FQNNGV. Trimming removed 1 base from V and 4 bases from J, with 9 bases in between. CDR3 DNA: TGTGCCAGCAGCTTAGTCGATCCCGCAGATACGCAGTATTTT. The encoded protein is CASSLVDPADTQYF.

For this clone: A single base is all that separates this from a far larger clone, so a read error is likely. The chain couples TRBV18 to TRBJ1-1; D gene ambiguous. In germline, CDR1 is KGHSH, CDR2 LQKENI. CDR3 length: 13 amino acids. V was cut by 2 bases and J by 5 bases, with 9 bases left in between. As DNA, the CDR3 is TGTGCCAGCTCACCATGGGGAGGGACTGAAGCTTTCTTT. Translated, it gives CASSPWGGTEAFF.

The V and J genes are TRBV18 and TRBJ2-1; tentative D call: TRBD1 (6 bases). The CDR3 covers 15 residues. Trimming shortened V by 2 bases and J by 8 bases, and 16 bases separated the two germline ends. Germline V gene sequence: CDR1 KGHSH, CDR2 LQKENI. CDR3 sequence reads: CASSPSRQAGDEQFF. The CDR3 nucleotides read TGTGCCAGCTCACCAAGTCGACAGGCCGGGGATGAGCAGTTCTTC.

The chain combines TRBV2 with TRBJ1-4; D uncertain. This CDR3 has 14 amino acids. CDR1 and CDR2 (germline): SNHLY, FYNNEI. V was clipped by 6 bases and J by 6 bases, with 14 bases between them. In DNA, the CDR3 is TGTGCCAGCAGGGGTTTAGGGCCCGATGAAAAACTGTTTTTT. Translating it yields CASRGLGPDEKLFF.

This clone turned up a few times. The chain is built from TRBV6-1 and TRBJ1-2, with a possible D match to TRBD1 (5 bases). This CDR3 is built from 13 residues. Germline V gene lookup returns CDR1 MNHNS and CDR2 SASEGT. V lost 6 bases to trimming and J lost 3 bases, with 11 bases between them. In DNA, the CDR3 is TGTGCCAGCAGCGCAGGGTACGACTATGGCTACACCTTC. This codes for CASSAGYDYGYTF.

The chain couples TRBV18 to TRBJ2-3; D possibly matches TRBD1 or TRBD2 (7 bases each). The V and J ends lost 4 bases and 2 bases respectively, with 19 bases between them. This CDR3 contains 17 residues. Germline assignment: CDR1 KGHSH and CDR2 LQKENI. The CDR3 region has the DNA TGTGCCAGCTCACTGCGAGGCCAGGGGGGGTACACAGATACGCAGTATTTT. Translated: CASSLRGQGGYTDTQYF.

V usage is TRBV6-1 and J usage is TRBJ1-5; 7 bases are shared with TRBD1. Germline V gene lookup returns CDR1 MNHNS and CDR2 SASEGT. This CDR3 has 12 residues. Trimming took 8 bases from V and 3 from J; bases not matched to a gene: 1. The CDR3 here is CASGQANQPQHF. CDR3 bases: TGTGCCAGCGGACAGGCCAATCAGCCCCAGCATTTT.

V usage is TRBV14 and J usage is TRBJ1-1; no firm D call. V gave up 0 bases and J gave up 7 bases, with 15 bases separating them. Germline CDR1 and CDR2: SGHDN and FVKESK. The CDR3 has 15 residues. The CDR3 region is CASSQDSLQTGEAFF. The CDR3 DNA is TGTGCCAGCAGCCAAGATTCTTTACAAACGGGTGAAGCTTTCTTT.

V gene TRBV27 combines with J gene TRBJ2-1; 14 bases match TRBD2. The CDR3 spans 16 residues. The V segment lost 6 bases and the J segment 8 bases; nucleotides outside the gene matches: 9. The germline V gene encodes CDR1 MNHEY and CDR2 SMNVEV (reference sequence). The CDR3 loop reads CASSPGTSGGFDEQFF. The CDR3 bases are TGTGCCAGCAGCCCCGGGACTAGCGGGGGTTTTGATGAGCAGTTCTTC.

V and J are TRBV5-1 and TRBJ2-5; TRBD1 matches at 9 bases. CDR1 is SGHRS, CDR2 YFSETQ, per germline. With 4 bases clipped from V and 4 bases from J, the junction kept 8 bases outside the gene matches. There are 15 residues in the CDR3. The CDR3 nucleotides read TGCGCCAGCAGCACCCGCCAGACAGGGGGAGAGACCCAGTACTTC. It translates to CASSTRQTGGETQYF. Combining the CDR3 with reference TRBV5-1 and TRBJ2-5 gives the whole variable domain KAGVTQTPRYLIKTRGQQVTLSCSPISGHRSVSWYQQTPGQGLQFLFEYFSETQRNKGNFPGRFSGRQFSNSRSEMNVSTLELGDSALYLCASSTRQTGGETQYFGPGTRLLVL.

The chain uses TRBV6-5 and TRBJ2-7; 8 nucleotides match TRBD1. CDR3 length: 13 residues. Germline trimming cut 4 bases from V and 4 bases from J; bases unmatched to any gene: 3. The germline V gene encodes CDR1 MNHEY and CDR2 SVGAGI. Written as DNA, the CDR3 is TGTGCCAGCAGTTCCGACAGGGGATACGAGCAGTACTTC. This gives the protein CASSSDRGYEQYF.

The V and J genes are TRBV4-2 and TRBJ2-6, with D unclear. This CDR3 is built from 16 residues. Trimming shortened V by 0 bases and J by 2 bases, and 8 bases separated the two germline ends. Germline CDR1 and CDR2: LGHNA and YNFKEQ. The chain's CDR3 is CASSQDSSTGANVLTF. As DNA, the CDR3 is TGTGCCAGCAGCCAAGATTCGTCAACTGGGGCCAACGTCCTGACTTTC.

The CDR3 region is CASEGQGEGGYTF. The CDR3 DNA reads TGTGCCAGCGAGGGACAGGGAGAGGGTGGCTACACCTTC. The chain employs TRBV2 and TRBJ1-2; 9 bases are shared with TRBD1. Looked up from germline, CDR1 is SNHLY and CDR2 is FYNNEI. The CDR3 is made up of 13 amino acids. V trimming: 8 bases; J trimming: 7 bases; junction bases outside the gene matches: 8.

Only one count was recorded for this clone. J is TRBJ1-5 and V is TRBV18, with TRBD1 matching 7 bases. With 2 bases clipped from V and 0 bases from J, the junction kept 4 bases outside the gene matches. CDR1 and CDR2 from the germline V gene are KGHSH and LQKENI. There are 16 residues in the CDR3. CDR3 sequence (DNA): TGTGCCAGCTCACCAGTCGGACAGGATAGCAATCAGCCCCAGCATTTT. This codes for CASSPVGQDSNQPQHF.

Points on this clone: At the DNA level, this CDR3 is encoded by other sequences in the same sample as well. This sequence joins TRBV5-1 and TRBJ1-6; TRBD1 matches 7 bases. From germline, CDR1 is SGHRS and CDR2 YFSETQ. The junction had 7 bases not matched to a gene; V was cut back by 1 base and J by 0 bases. The CDR3 extends over 18 amino acids. The CDR3 region is CASSLRDRSLSYNSPLHF. CDR3 bases: TGCGCCAGCAGCTTGCGGGACAGATCACTCTCCTATAATTCACCCCTCCACTTT.

CDR3 in amino acids: CASSNSGSKADYGYTF. In nucleotides, the CDR3 is TGTGCCAGTAGTAATTCCGGGAGCAAAGCGGACTATGGCTACACCTTC. The rearrangement uses TRBV19 and TRBJ1-2; the D is unclear. V gave up 4 bases and J gave up 3 bases, with 18 bases separating them. There are 16 residues in the CDR3. Germline V gene lookup returns CDR1 LNHDA and CDR2 SQIVND (reference sequence).

The rearrangement uses TRBV5-1 and TRBJ1-1; no reliable D call. Trimming took 1 base from V and 1 from J, leaving 11 bases between them. CDR1 is SGHRS and CDR2 is YFSETQ in the germline V gene. The CDR3 is 15 amino acids. CDR3 sequence: CASSLIPARNTEAFF. DNA of the CDR3: TGCGCCAGCAGCTTGATTCCAGCGAGGAACACTGAAGCTTTCTTT. Filled out from reference TRBV5-1 and TRBJ1-1, the complete variable domain reads KAGVTQTPRYLIKTRGQQVTLSCSPISGHRSVSWYQQTPGQGLQFLFEYFSETQRNKGNFPGRFSGRQFSNSRSEMNVSTLELGDSALYLCASSLIPARNTEAFFGQGTRLTVV.

This clone was observed a single time. The V call is TRBV4-1, the J call TRBJ1-4; D perhaps matches TRBD1 (6 bases). Germline V gives CDR1 MGHRA, CDR2 YSYEKL. The CDR3 runs 15 residues. Trimming shortened V by 2 bases and J by 8 bases, and 15 bases separated the two germline ends. CDR3 residues: CASSQFPRGKEKLFF. CDR3 DNA: TGCGCCAGCAGCCAATTCCCCAGGGGCAAAGAAAAACTGTTTTTT.

In this sample, this clone turned up once. The rearrangement uses TRBV18 and TRBJ1-6, with D perhaps TRBD1 (5 bases). CDR3 size: 15 residues. The V gene lost 3 bases and the J gene lost 10 bases, with 16 bases spanning the gap. Germline CDR1 and CDR2: KGHSH and LQKENI. The CDR3 DNA reads as TGTGCCAGCTCACCGGATCCCTCAGGGAGATCACCCCTCCACTTT. As protein: CASSPDPSGRSPLHF.

The V and J genes are TRBV10-3 and TRBJ2-1; 10 nucleotides agree with TRBD2. Germline assignment: CDR1 ENHRY and CDR2 SYGVKD. V was clipped by 6 bases and J by 6 bases; unmatched bases: 5. CDR3 length: 14 residues. CDR3 loop: CAIRAGGPSNEQFF. The CDR3 DNA is TGTGCCATCAGAGCGGGAGGGCCTAGCAATGAGCAGTTCTTC.

CDR3 residues: CASSPDGTYNEQFF. CDR3 DNA: TGCGCCAGCAGTCCGGACGGAACCTACAATGAGCAGTTCTTC. V gene TRBV5-1 combines with J gene TRBJ2-1; D is unresolved. The CDR3 runs to 14 residues. The germline gives CDR1 SGHRS, CDR2 YFSETQ. The V and J ends lost 5 bases and 2 bases respectively, with 11 bases between them.

This rearrangement joins TRBV7-3 to TRBJ2-5; no reliable D call. Germline loops: CDR1 SGHTA, CDR2 FQGTGA. Trimming took 5 bases from V and 2 from J, leaving 9 bases between them. The CDR3 has 13 amino acids. The CDR3 spells CASSRAPQETQYF. Written as DNA, the CDR3 is TGTGCCAGCAGCCGGGCGCCACAAGAGACCCAGTACTTC.

Regarding this clone: Within the sample, other DNA sequences also encode this same CDR3. The CDR3 region has the DNA TGCGCCAGCAGCTTGGCCATAGGGGAGGTTTTTTACGATCTGTACTTC. It yields the protein CASSLAIGEVFYDLYF. V usage is TRBV5-1 and J usage is TRBJ2-7; D perhaps matches TRBD2 (6 bases). The CDR3 runs to 16 residues. CDR1 is SGHRS and CDR2 is YFSETQ in the germline V gene. Trimming shortened V by 0 bases and J by 12 bases, and 25 bases separated the two germline ends. Together with reference TRBV5-1 and TRBJ2-7, the CDR3 gives the full variable domain: KAGVTQTPRYLIKTRGQQVTLSCSPISGHRSVSWYQQTPGQGLQFLFEYFSETQRNKGNFPGRFSGRQFSNSRSEMNVSTLELGDSALYLCASSLAIGEVFYDLYFGPGTRLTVT.

The chain links TRBV4-1 to TRBJ1-2, with a tentative D call TRBD1 (6 bases). V lost 2 bases, J lost 4 bases, and 20 bases lay in between. CDR3 length equals 17 residues. The germline gives CDR1 MGHRA, CDR2 YSYEKL. CDR3 in amino acids: CASSQPLRGQTIYGYTF. CDR3 nucleotide sequence: TGCGCCAGCAGCCAACCTCTCCGCGGACAGACGATCTATGGCTACACCTTC.

The V gene is TRBV5-5, the J gene TRBJ2-7; D gene ambiguous. CDR1 and CDR2 from the germline V gene are SGHKS and YYEKEE (reference sequence). The CDR3 is made up of 15 amino acids. V lost 3 bases to trimming and J lost 0 bases, with 13 bases between them. The CDR3 loop reads CASSSPTVSSYEQYF. The CDR3 DNA reads as TGTGCCAGCAGCTCCCCCACAGTCAGCTCCTACGAGCAGTACTTC. The variable domain in full, completed from reference TRBV5-5 and TRBJ2-7, reads DAGVTQSPTHLIKTRGQQVTLRCSPISGHKSVSWYQQVLGQGPQFIFQYYEKEERGRGNFPDRFSARQFPNYSSELNVNALLLGDSALYLCASSSPTVSSYEQYFGPGTRLTVT.

The chain employs TRBV20-1 and TRBJ1-4; no clear D gene. The CDR3 totals 11 residues. Germline lookup yields CDR1 DFQATT and CDR2 SNEGSKA (reference sequence). The germline V and J ends were trimmed by 5 bases and 6 bases, with 7 bases remaining between them. The CDR3 is CSARRDEKLFF. The CDR3 DNA is TGCAGTGCTCGGAGAGATGAAAAACTGTTTTTT.